These T cell receptor beta chains were read from a single sample in a study of T cell repertoires in cytomegalovirus infection. TCRdb independently ran MiXCR on the reads; one entry per CDR3 protein. The sample yields about 400,000 distinct CDR3 sequences, about 32% seen once. The antigens of these receptors remain unknown. The source material was cultured PBMCs, sampled from culture after CMV antigen stimulation. The receptors stem from a human donor in good health (CMV status not recorded). Some clones in this sample may be carry-over from other donors' samples. CDR3s include the opening cysteine and the closing phenylalanine or tryptophan. Each record gives: J gene, V gene, clone size, D gene, CDR3 protein, CDR3 DNA. A D gene is named only where the DNA matches it firmly. The size entry is marked missing in some rows and otherwise reads once, few, many or a size class.

TRBJ2-7 | TRBV27 | . | TRBD2 | CASSLSLAGVEQYF | TGTGCCAGCAGTTTATCACTAGCGGGAGTGGAGCAGTACTTC
TRBJ1-3 | TRBV7-2 | many | . | CASSASHESGNTIYF | TGTGCCAGCAGCGCCAGTCACGAATCTGGAAACACCATATATTTT
TRBJ2-1 | TRBV28 | . | TRBD2 | CASSASTGLAGPTASYNEQFF | TGTGCCAGCAGCGCATCCACGGGACTAGCGGGACCAACCGCCTCCTACAATGAGCAGTTCTTC
TRBJ2-5 | TRBV2 | few | . | CASHRGPRTQETQYF | TGTGCCAGCCATCGGGGACCCCGTACCCAAGAGACCCAGTACTTC
TRBJ1-5 | TRBV7-2 | many | . | CASSLWPGRNQPQHF | TGTGCCAGCAGCTTATGGCCAGGGAGGAATCAGCCCCAGCATTTT
TRBJ2-2 | TRBV7-8 | many | . | CASLSPGATGELFF | TGTGCCAGCCTCTCCCCGGGGGCCACCGGGGAGCTGTTTTTT
TRBJ1-1 | TRBV12-3/TRBV12-4 | few | TRBD1 | CASSIDRVNAEAFF | TGTGCCAGCAGCATAGACAGGGTGAATGCTGAAGCTTTCTTT
TRBJ2-1 | TRBV19 | few | . | CASSIGPLRENEQFF | TGTGCCAGTAGTATAGGTCCCCTCCGGGAAAATGAGCAGTTCTTC
TRBJ1-4 | TRBV7-9 | once | . | CASRPPDRNNEKLFF | TGTGCCAGCAGACCTCCTGACAGAAATAATGAAAAACTGTTTTTT
TRBJ2-1 | TRBV27 | . | TRBD2 | CASRALAGYHNEQFF | TGTGCCAGCAGGGCACTAGCGGGATACCACAATGAGCAGTTCTTC
TRBJ2-3 | TRBV20-1 | . | . | CSARGSTAGTDTQYF | TGCAGTGCTAGAGGAAGTACCGCTGGGACAGATACGCAGTATTTT
TRBJ1-1 | TRBV10-3 | few | TRBD1 | CAISRQGSPEAFF | TGTGCCATCAGCCGACAGGGTTCCCCTGAAGCTTTCTTT
TRBJ2-1 | TRBV7-2 | many | . | CASSLGWGSYNEQFF | TGTGCCAGCAGCTTAGGTTGGGGTTCCTACAATGAGCAGTTCTTC
TRBJ2-5 | TRBV12-3/TRBV12-4 | few | TRBD1 | CASSSGTGRTQYF | TGTGCCAGCAGTTCCGGGACAGGGAGGACCCAGTACTTC
TRBJ1-1 | TRBV7-9 | few | . | CASSIRADEAFF | TGTGCCAGCAGTATCAGGGCGGATGAAGCTTTCTTT
TRBJ2-7 | TRBV9 | few | TRBD2 | CASSVASGSYEQYF | TGTGCCAGCAGCGTAGCCAGCGGGAGTTACGAGCAGTACTTC
TRBJ1-1 | TRBV18 | . | . | CAIKRVSAFF | TGTGCCATCAAAAGGGTCAGTGCTTTCTTT
TRBJ2-7 | TRBV11-2 | . | . | CASSPSPRQGSHEQYF | TGTGCCAGCAGCCCAAGTCCCAGGCAGGGGTCCCACGAGCAGTACTTC
TRBJ1-2 | TRBV7-2 | few | . | CASSVGGQHNYGYTF | TGTGCCAGCAGCGTGGGTGGACAGCATAACTATGGCTACACCTTC
TRBJ2-5 | TRBV27 | . | TRBD2 | CASSFQTSGRGTQYF | TGTGCCAGCAGTTTTCAGACTAGCGGGAGGGGGACCCAGTACTTC